Shown below are 16 T cell receptor beta chains from a single sample sequenced in a study of T cells in Graves' hyperthyroidism and ophthalmopathy. The TCR beta CDR3 regions underwent amplification using RNA transcripts as the source. The HTBI set primed first-round TCR CDR3 RT-PCR. Each CDR3 protein gets one entry after TCRdb re-called the multiplex PCR reads with MiXCR. The table has about 640,000 distinct CDR3 sequences, roughly 20% seen once. The sequenced sample was blood. The receptors were gathered from a man aged 25-45 years with Graves' ophthalmopathy.

The CDR3 loop is CASSLPSGGGGQPLYEQYF. The CDR3 bases are TGTGCCAGCAGTTTACCCTCGGGGGGTGGGGGACAACCCCTCTACGAGCAGTACTTC. This chain joins TRBV28 and TRBJ2-7, with D possibly matching TRBD2 (7 bases). The CDR3 runs to 19 residues. CDR1 is MDHEN, CDR2 SYDVKM, per germline. The V and J ends lost 2 bases and 3 bases respectively, with 26 bases between them.

The CDR3 sequence is CASSLRGSGVAEQFF. For the CDR3, the DNA is TGTGCCAGCAGTTTAAGAGGTAGCGGCGTTGCCGAGCAGTTCTTC. The rearrangement uses TRBV27 and TRBJ2-1, with D possibly TRBD2 on 6 matching bases. Trimming removed 2 bases from V and 10 bases from J, with 18 bases in between. The CDR3 loop spans 15 amino acids. CDR1 and CDR2 (germline): MNHEY, SMNVEV (reference sequence).

This clonotype turned up a few times. V and J are TRBV6-5 and TRBJ1-4, with a weak D call TRBD1 (6 bases). The CDR3 has 17 residues. V dropped 2 bases and J dropped 4 bases, with 17 bases sitting between them. The germline V gene has CDR1 MNHEY and CDR2 SVGAGI. The CDR3 here is CASSYLFRTEGNEKLFF. Here the CDR3 DNA reads TGTGCCAGCAGTTACCTTTTCCGGACAGAGGGTAATGAAAAACTGTTTTTT.

This clonotype was counted many times. CDR3 in amino acids: CASSLGSGTEQFF. The CDR3 DNA is TGTGCCAGCAGCTTAGGGAGCGGGACTGAGCAGTTCTTC. The rearrangement uses TRBV7-2 and TRBJ2-1, with 7 bases that match TRBD2. Germline trimming cut 1 base from V and 9 bases from J; bases unmatched to any gene: 3. The CDR3 is made up of 13 amino acids. Germline V lookup: CDR1 SGHTA, CDR2 FQGNSA.

This clonotype has a count of ten or more. The J gene is TRBJ1-1, the V gene TRBV28; D not resolved. Trimming cost V 6 bases and J 6 bases, with 8 bases left between them. The CDR3 covers 11 residues. Germline values: CDR1 MDHEN, CDR2 SYDVKM. This CDR3 is CASRDIAEAFF. The CDR3 DNA is TGTGCCAGCAGAGACATTGCTGAAGCTTTCTTT.

The chain employs TRBV9 and TRBJ2-3, with TRBD2 matching 10 bases. The CDR3 is 15 amino acids. Germline V lookup: CDR1 SGDLS, CDR2 YYNGEE. The ends lost 4 bases at V and 1 base at J; junction bases unmatched: 3. The CDR3 sequence: CASSPSGSGTDTQYF. In DNA, the CDR3 is TGTGCCAGCAGCCCTAGCGGGAGCGGCACAGATACGCAGTATTTT. Variable domain in full (rest from reference TRBV9 and TRBJ2-3): DSGVTQTPKHLITATGQRVTLRCSPRSGDLSVYWYQQSLDQGLQFLIQYYNGEERAKGNILERFSAQQFPDLHSELNLSSLELGDSALYFCASSPSGSGTDTQYFGPGTRLTVL.

The sample holds many counts of this clonotype. The chain couples TRBV30 to TRBJ2-7, with D maybe TRBD2 (5 bases). The V gene lost 7 bases and the J gene lost 1 base, with 8 bases spanning the gap. Germline CDR1 is GTSNPN and CDR2 is SVGIG (reference sequence). The CDR3 runs to 11 residues. The CDR3 loop reads CASRTSYEQYF. CDR3 coding DNA: TGTGCCTCGAGGACTTCCTACGAGCAGTACTTC.

This clonotype was observed at least ten times. This chain connects TRBV28 to TRBJ2-1, with 8 bases that match TRBD2. Trimming at V came to 6 bases and at J to 5 bases, leaving 6 bases not matched to a gene. CDR3 size: 14 residues. In germline, CDR1 is MDHEN, CDR2 SYDVKM. The CDR3 region has the DNA TGTGCCAGCAGGGCGGGAGGTTTGAACAATGAGCAGTTCTTC. Translating it yields CASRAGGLNNEQFF.

This clonotype was counted only a few times. The chain is built from TRBV6-5 and TRBJ1-1; TRBD1 matches at 7 bases. V lost 2 bases to trimming and J lost 1 base; unmatched junction nucleotides: 4. CDR1 is MNHEY and CDR2 is SVGAGI in the germline V gene. The CDR3 covers 15 residues. The CDR3 reads CASSYGTAKNTEAFF. The CDR3 DNA sequence: TGTGCCAGCAGTTACGGGACAGCCAAGAACACTGAAGCTTTCTTT.

This clonotype was counted only a few times. The V gene is TRBV7-2, the J gene TRBJ2-7; D is possibly TRBD2 (6 bases). This CDR3 is 13 amino acids long. Germline V gene sequence: CDR1 SGHTA, CDR2 FQGNSA. Trimming removed 6 bases at V and 4 bases at J, with 13 bases between. CDR3 DNA sequence: TGTGCCAGCAGTAGACTCCGGGGGTACGAGCAGTACTTC. It translates to CASSRLRGYEQYF.

The rearrangement joins TRBV19 to TRBJ2-4, with a tentative D call TRBD1 (6 bases). The DNA end is a closer match to TRBJ2-1, so the J assignment may be wrong. The length of the CDR3 is 14 residues. Germline V gene sequence: CDR1 LNHDA, CDR2 SQIVND (reference sequence). Here the CDR3 reads CASSITGSGNIQFF. DNA of the CDR3: TGTGCCAGTAGTATAACAGGGTCGGGAAACATTCAGTTCTTC.

With respect to this clonotype: A read error may produce the germline difference seen at one junction end. The V call is TRBV11-3, the J call TRBJ2-3, with a possible D match to TRBD1 (6 bases). Germline CDR1 SGHNT, CDR2 YENEEA. The CDR3 totals 15 residues. CDR3 sequence reads: CAGSLGQQLTDTQYF. The CDR3 region has the DNA TGTGCCGGCAGCTTAGGACAGCAACTCACAGATACGCAGTATTTT.

This clonotype was seen only a few times. As DNA, the CDR3 is TGTGCCAGCAGCTTGGGACAGCCGCCCTACGAGCAGTACTTC. Translation gives CASSLGQPPYEQYF. The chain carries TRBV5-6 and TRBJ2-7; D is perhaps TRBD1 (5 bases). CDR1 is SGHDT and CDR2 is YYEEEE in the germline V gene. CDR3 length equals 14 residues. V shed 0 bases and J shed 2 bases, with 9 bases lying between them.

This clonotype turned up a few times. The V and J genes are TRBV6-1 and TRBJ2-7; possible D gene TRBD2, 6 bases. Trimming took off 7 bases at V and 3 bases at J, with 25 bases between the two ends. Germline CDR1 reads MNHNS; CDR2 reads SASEGT. There are 17 residues in the CDR3. This CDR3 reads CASTPGRGSGFLYEQYF. The CDR3 DNA reads TGTGCCAGCACCCCAGGTCGGGGGAGCGGGTTTCTCTACGAGCAGTACTTC.

On this clonotype: Given a much more abundant clone one base away, this may be a read error. The rearrangement joins TRBV11-2 to TRBJ2-7; a possible D gene is TRBD2 (6 bases). The CDR3 extends over 12 amino acids. Germline V gene sequence: CDR1 SGHAT, CDR2 FQNNGV. The V and J ends lost 7 bases and 7 bases respectively, with 14 bases between them. The DNA of the CDR3 is TGTGCCAGCAACTTGCGGGGCCGGGAGCAGTACTTC. It codes for CASNLRGREQYF.

This clonotype was recorded once. The gene calls are TRBV5-4 and TRBJ2-3; tentative D call: TRBD2 (7 bases). Germline-derived CDR1 and CDR2 are SGHNT and YYREEE (reference sequence). This CDR3 contains 14 residues. Between the trimmed V and J ends, which lost 0 bases and 5 bases, there was a span of 10 bases. The CDR3 nucleotides read TGTGCCAGCAGCTTGGAGGGGGGGGAAGATACGCAGTATTTT. As protein: CASSLEGGEDTQYF.